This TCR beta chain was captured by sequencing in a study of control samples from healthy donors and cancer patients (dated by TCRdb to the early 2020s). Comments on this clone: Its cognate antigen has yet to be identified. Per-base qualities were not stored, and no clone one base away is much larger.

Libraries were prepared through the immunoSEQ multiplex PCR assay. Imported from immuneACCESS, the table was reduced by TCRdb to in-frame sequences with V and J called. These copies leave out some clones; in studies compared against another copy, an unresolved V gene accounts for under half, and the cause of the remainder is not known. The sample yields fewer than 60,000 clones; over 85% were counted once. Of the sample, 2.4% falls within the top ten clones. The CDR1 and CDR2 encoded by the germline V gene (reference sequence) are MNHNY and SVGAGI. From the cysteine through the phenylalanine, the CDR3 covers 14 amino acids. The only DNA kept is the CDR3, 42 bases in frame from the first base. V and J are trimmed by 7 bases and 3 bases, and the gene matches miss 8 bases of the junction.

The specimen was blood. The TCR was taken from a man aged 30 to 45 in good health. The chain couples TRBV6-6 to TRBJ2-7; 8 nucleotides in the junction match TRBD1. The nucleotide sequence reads TGTGCCAGCACGAGACAGGGGTGGGTCTACGAGCAGTACTTC. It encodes CASTRQGWVYEQYF.